The 8 T cell receptor beta chains given below trace back to one sample, sequenced in a study of T cell repertoires in cytomegalovirus infection. Antigens for these TCRs are unknown. MiXCR was run by TCRdb on the reads, yielding one entry per CDR3 protein. The table lists 46,000 or so distinct CDR3 sequences, 20% to 25% of them singletons. The sequenced material came from PBMCs, sequenced either directly or after in vitro stimulation (not recorded which). These receptors came from a human donor in good health (CMV status not recorded). Some clones in this sample may be carry-over from other donors' samples.

This clonotype was observed at least ten times. J is TRBJ1-4 and V is TRBV12-3 or TRBV12-4; D unclear. V lost 1 base, J lost 4 bases, and 10 bases lay in between. The CDR3 is 15 residues long. CDR3 nucleotides: TGTGCCAGCAGTTTAGGACCGGCGGGTAATGAAAAACTGTTTTTT. Protein sequence: CASSLGPAGNEKLFF.

This clonotype was found a few times. The chain carries TRBV2 and TRBJ1-3; D not certain. The CDR3 consists of 15 residues. The V end lost 4 bases, the J end lost 2 bases, and 12 bases lay between the germline ends. Germline CDR1 SNHLY, CDR2 FYNNEI. The CDR3: CASSGGPQAGNTIYF. As DNA, the CDR3 is TGTGCCAGCAGTGGAGGGCCCCAGGCTGGAAACACCATATATTTT.

V usage is TRBV15 and J usage is TRBJ2-5; D could derive from TRBD1 or TRBD2 (5 bases each). Per the germline V gene, CDR1 is LNHNV and CDR2 is YYDKDF (reference sequence). This CDR3 spans 12 amino acids. Trimming removed 0 bases from V and 9 bases from J, with 8 bases in between. DNA of the CDR3: TGTGCCACCAGCAGAGATTCGGGGCCCCAGTACTTC. This sequence encodes CATSRDSGPQYF.

This clonotype came up many times. This chain joins TRBV2 and TRBJ2-7, with D perhaps assigned TRBD1 or TRBD2 (6 bases each). V was cut by 6 bases and J by 6 bases, with 18 bases left in between. Per the germline V gene, CDR1 is SNHLY and CDR2 is FYNNEI. The CDR3 runs to 14 residues. Here the CDR3 reads CASSRGQGEGEQYF. The DNA of the CDR3 is TGTGCCAGCAGCCGGGGGCAGGGAGAAGGCGAGCAGTACTTC.

This clonotype showed up just a few times. The V and J genes are TRBV9 and TRBJ1-2; D unresolved. Germline CDR1 and CDR2: SGDLS and YYNGEE. Trimming left V 0 bases short and J 2 bases short, with 8 bases between. This CDR3 has 14 amino acids. The DNA of the CDR3 is TGTGCCAGCAGCGTAGAGGTCGGAAACTATGGCTACACCTTC. Its protein product is CASSVEVGNYGYTF.

This clonotype was counted ten times or more. This chain connects TRBV28 to TRBJ2-5, with unresolved D. V shed 6 bases and J shed 4 bases, with 9 bases lying between them. Per the germline V gene, CDR1 is MDHEN and CDR2 is SYDVKM. CDR3 size: 12 residues. This CDR3 reads CASSWVGETQYF. As DNA, the CDR3 is TGTGCCAGCAGCTGGGTCGGAGAGACCCAGTACTTC.

The rearrangement joins TRBV28 to TRBJ2-3, with D possibly being TRBD2 (5 bases). The V end lost 10 bases, the J end lost 2 bases, and 19 bases lay between the germline ends. The CDR3 length is 15 residues. The germline V gene has CDR1 MDHEN and CDR2 SYDVKM. The CDR3 loop reads CAINPPEAVTDTQYF. The CDR3 DNA is TGTGCCATCAATCCTCCGGAGGCCGTCACAGATACGCAGTATTTT.

The chain employs TRBV2 and TRBJ1-4; TRBD1 matches at 7 bases. CDR1 is SNHLY and CDR2 is FYNNEI in the germline V gene. The CDR3 loop spans 14 amino acids. J gave up 7 bases and V 5 bases, and 7 bases lay outside the gene matches. This CDR3 is CASSKDRIAEKLFF. Here the CDR3 DNA reads TGTGCCAGCAGTAAGGACAGGATCGCTGAAAAACTGTTTTTT.